This T cell receptor (beta chain) stems from a study of control samples from healthy donors and cancer patients. The CDR3 totals 12 residues. The germline V gene has CDR1 ENHRY and CDR2 SYGVKD. V lost 0 bases, J lost 5 bases, and 3 bases lay in between. Libraries were prepared by immunoSEQ multiplex PCR; TCRdb keeps only in-frame clonotypes and omits some of them. The data show over 100,000 clones, 80% to 95% seen once. This receptor was obtained from a woman aged 50 to 65 in good health. The specimen was blood. V gene TRBV10-3 combines with J gene TRBJ2-3, with D hard to call. The CDR3 spells CAISESGDTQYF. CDR3 nucleotide sequence: TGTGCCATCAGTGAGTCCGGAGATACGCAGTATTTT.